The clone carrying this TCR beta chain turned up a few times. Trimming removed 7 bases at V and 5 bases at J, with 17 bases between. The CDR3 spans 14 residues. Germline lookup yields CDR1 SGHTA and CDR2 FQGNSA. TCRdb independently ran MiXCR on the 5' RACE reads; one entry per CDR3 protein. The data contain 650,000 to 750,000 distinct CDR3 sequences, 21% of them seen just once; the ten biggest clones take up 4% to 5.5%. The data were obtained in a study of identical twins. These data also featured in a second study, about T cells expressing NK-cell markers. That paper notes: Eight donors were sequenced, of whom seven were HCMV-seropositive, while the remaining one was HCMV-seronegative. Among several donors, these clonotypes also ranked first in the CD3+CD56-NKG2C+ fraction.

The source is a woman younger than 35 in good health. This chain connects TRBV7-2 to TRBJ2-5; no reliable D call. What was sequenced was PBMCs. The CDR3 sequence is CASNPSPGIETQYF. CDR3 nucleotide sequence: TGTGCCAGCAACCCTTCCCCAGGAATCGAGACCCAGTACTTC.